This passage covers 8 T cell receptor beta chains from one sample sequenced in a study of OX40 agonist ivuxolimab in advanced cancers. Method: immunoSEQ multiplex PCR; TCRdb's copy keeps in-frame clones and lacks some. The sample lists around 100,000 clones, 80% to 90% occurring once. This specimen consisted of CD4+ or CD8+ T cells sorted from blood, obtained in a trial of the OX40 agonist ivuxolimab. Source of these receptors: an adult with an advanced solid tumor such as melanoma, head and neck, liver or kidney cancer.

Written as DNA, the CDR3 is TGTGCCAGCAGCTTGAGGGTAGAGAACACTGAAGCTTTCTTT. Translating it yields CASSLRVENTEAFF. This chain uses TRBV5-4 with TRBJ1-1, with D unclear. CDR1 and CDR2 (germline): SGHNT, YYREEE (reference sequence). The V gene lost 1 base and the J gene lost 1 base, with 8 bases spanning the gap. This CDR3 has 14 residues.

The chain joins TRBV11-2 to TRBJ2-7; D gene ambiguous. Germline V gives CDR1 SGHAT, CDR2 FQNNGV. The CDR3 totals 14 residues. Trimming removed 6 bases at V and 7 bases at J, with 19 bases between. The CDR3 DNA reads TGTGCCAGCAGTTTGATAGGTACTGTAAGGGAGCAGTACTTC. It specifies CASSLIGTVREQYF.

The chain couples TRBV5-6 to TRBJ2-1, with TRBD2 matching over 8 bases. The V segment lost 5 bases and the J segment 1 base; nucleotides outside the gene matches: 8. CDR1 SGHDT and CDR2 YYEEEE come from the germline V gene. This CDR3 is built from 16 residues. CDR3 in DNA: TGTGCCAGCAGTCATTATAGCGGGATATCCTACAATGAGCAGTTCTTC. Its translation: CASSHYSGISYNEQFF. The complete variable domain, with remaining parts taken from reference TRBV5-6 and TRBJ2-1, reads DAGVTQSPTHLIKTRGQQVTLRCSPKSGHDTVSWYQQALGQGPQFIFQYYEEEERQRGNFPDRFSGHQFPNYSSELNVNALLLGDSALYLCASSHYSGISYNEQFFGPGTRLTVL.

This sequence joins TRBV30 and TRBJ2-1, with D possibly called TRBD1 or TRBD2 (5 bases each). V was shortened by 3 bases and J by 0 bases, with 12 bases between the two germline ends. CDR1 is GTSNPN and CDR2 is SVGIG in the germline V gene (reference sequence). CDR3 length equals 15 residues. The CDR3 DNA sequence: TGTGCCTGGAGCGCCGGGACGGGCTCCTACAATGAGCAGTTCTTC. Translated: CAWSAGTGSYNEQFF.

This chain connects TRBV25-1 to TRBJ1-2; D remains ambiguous. Germline CDR1 MGHDK, CDR2 SYGVNS. Trimming removed 5 bases at V and 1 base at J, with 11 bases between. The CDR3 spans 14 residues. The CDR3 sequence: CASSPRGGNYGYTF. In DNA, the CDR3 is TGTGCCAGCAGTCCCCGAGGAGGTAACTATGGCTACACCTTC.

The V and J genes are TRBV9 and TRBJ2-2; TRBD1 matches 7 bases. From germline, CDR1 is SGDLS and CDR2 YYNGEE. The V segment lost 2 bases and the J segment 6 bases; nucleotides outside the gene matches: 4. The CDR3 totals 14 residues. For the CDR3, the DNA is TGTGCCAGCAGCGTTCACACAGGGGCCGGGGAGCTGTTTTTT. This codes for CASSVHTGAGELFF.

The chain uses TRBV29-1 and TRBJ1-1; D unclear. Trimming removed 4 bases at V and 5 bases at J, with 11 bases between. CDR1 and CDR2 (germline): SQVTM, ANQGSEA. The CDR3 totals 12 residues. The CDR3 sequence: CSVVIRRTEAFF. In DNA, the CDR3 is TGCAGCGTTGTTATAAGGCGGACTGAAGCTTTCTTT.

On this clone: Relative to the germline gene, one junction end is altered; a read error may explain this. This chain uses TRBV7-7 with TRBJ2-1; possibly TRBD1 for D (5 bases). The CDR3 has 15 amino acids. The germline CDR1 and CDR2 sequences are SSHAT and FNYEAQ (reference sequence). CDR3 region: CASSRGSGAADEQFF. The DNA for the CDR3 is TGTGCTAGCAGCCGCGGTTCTGGGGCGGCGGATGAGCAGTTCTTC.